This paragraph covers one T cell receptor (beta chain) sequence. These data are taken from a study of blood T cell repertoires in COVID-19. Original data processing: Amplification of reference gene primers provided the estimated nucleated cell counts. This table comes from immunoSEQ multiplex PCR, and its TCRdb copy is limited to in-frame clones, with some not included. The DNA was the basis for D and trimming; V, J and clone size are from that table. The data show around 260,000 clones, with about 87% seen just once and over 4% held by the top ten. The CDR3 has 14 amino acids. Germline assignment: CDR1 SGHRS and CDR2 YFSETQ. V trimming: 0 bases; J trimming: 6 bases; junction bases outside the gene matches: 0.

The chain uses TRBV5-1 and TRBJ1-4; TRBD1 matches at 9 bases. The sequenced material came from peripheral blood. The TCR was taken from a woman aged 55-70 years with COVID-19, enrolled during active disease. This CDR3 reads CASSLGDRDEKLFF. CDR3 DNA: TGCGCCAGCAGCTTGGGGGACAGGGATGAAAAACTGTTTTTT.